The T cell receptor (beta chain) described here comes from a study of blood T cell repertoires in COVID-19. The assay was immunoSEQ multiplex PCR, and TCRdb's table has in-frame clones only and misses some. The sample yields about 360,000 clones, 75% to 90% seen once. Sequencing was done on a sample of peripheral blood. The sequence was obtained from an older woman with COVID-19, enrolled during active disease.

In DNA form, the CDR3 reads TGTGCCAGTAGCCCAACCCTAGAATTCACAGATACGCAGTATTTT. Protein product: CASSPTLEFTDTQYF. This chain links TRBV19 with TRBJ2-3, with D unclear. The CDR3 contains 15 residues. Germline-derived CDR1 and CDR2 are LNHDA and SQIVND (reference sequence). Trimming took 6 bases from V and 2 from J, leaving 15 bases between them. The whole variable domain, remainder taken from reference TRBV19 and TRBJ2-3, is DGGITQSPKYLFRKEGQNVTLSCEQNLNHDAMYWYRQDPGQGLRLIYYSQIVNDFQKGDIAEGYSVSREKKESFPLTVTSAQKNPTAFYLCASSPTLEFTDTQYFGPGTRLTVL.